Listed here are 2 T cell receptor beta chains from one sample, sequenced in a study of sequential checkpoint blockade in melanoma. Generated by immunoSEQ multiplex PCR, the TCRdb table keeps only in-frame clones and is missing some. The sample includes approximately 28,000 clones, about 88% of them seen just once. Treatment in this sample: randomized to nivolumab then ipilimumab (arm A) or the reverse (arm B). Material: CD8+ T cells sorted from blood (inferred from file names), obtained from a patient given nivolumab and ipilimumab in sequence. The source of these receptors is a human donor with melanoma.

V usage is TRBV11-1 and J usage is TRBJ2-7; 8 bases line up with TRBD1. CDR3 size: 14 residues. Trimming took 5 bases from V and 6 from J; bases not matched to a gene: 9. Germline CDR1 SGHAT, CDR2 FQDESV (reference sequence). In DNA, the CDR3 is TGTGCCAGCAGCCCCGAGGGGACAGGTTTCGAGCAGTACTTC. Encoded protein: CASSPEGTGFEQYF.

V gene TRBV2 combines with J gene TRBJ2-5; 7 bases agree with TRBD1. CDR1 and CDR2 (germline): SNHLY, FYNNEI. After removal of 10 bases from V and 0 bases from J, the junction contained 14 bases not matched to a gene. This CDR3 has 16 amino acids. The CDR3 sequence is CAITGTERRDQETQYF. CDR3 in DNA: TGTGCCATAACCGGGACAGAACGAAGGGACCAAGAGACCCAGTACTTC.